The 27 T cell receptor beta chains reported below all come from one sample, sequenced in a study of tumor-infiltrating lymphocytes in oesophageal squamous cell carcinoma. TCRdb used MiXCR to reprocess the PCR reads, holding one entry per CDR3 protein. The top ten hold roughly 27% of the sample, which has around 12,000 distinct CDR3 sequences, 50% to 55% seen once. The sequencing sample was made of esophageal tumor tissue. Receptors were obtained from a female donor with esophageal squamous cell carcinoma.

This clonotype was seen a few times. CDR3 DNA: TGTGCCAGCAGCCCATCGCGCTACTCCTACAATGAGCAGTTCTTC. This sequence encodes CASSPSRYSYNEQFF. V is TRBV12-3 or TRBV12-4 and J is TRBJ2-1; no firm D call. This CDR3 spans 15 amino acids. The V and J ends lost 6 bases and 0 bases respectively, with 12 bases between them.

The gene calls are TRBV28 and TRBJ2-5, with TRBD2 as a possible D gene (5 bases). V was shortened by 2 bases and J by 2 bases, with 9 bases between the two germline ends. Germline CDR1 is MDHEN and CDR2 is SYDVKM. This CDR3 spans 14 amino acids. The CDR3 bases are TGTGCCAGCAGTTTACGAGGGCGGCAAGAGACCCAGTACTTC. Translation gives CASSLRGRQETQYF.

The chain employs TRBV7-3 and TRBJ2-7; 8 bases line up with TRBD2. The CDR3 covers 14 residues. Losses at the gene ends were 2 bases for V and 5 bases for J; bases not matched to a gene: 5. Germline V CDR1 and CDR2: SGHTA, FQGTGA. The CDR3 protein is CASSLSGGPNEQYF. The CDR3 DNA reads TGTGCCAGCAGCTTATCGGGAGGGCCTAACGAGCAGTACTTC.

V usage is TRBV7-8 and J usage is TRBJ2-5; a possible D gene is TRBD1 (6 bases). CDR3 size: 14 residues. The V end was cut by 2 bases, the J end by 4 bases, with 11 bases between. Germline lookup yields CDR1 SGHVS and CDR2 FQNEAQ. CDR3 sequence (DNA): TGTGCCAGCAGCTTACAGGGGTTGGGAGAGACCCAGTACTTC. As protein: CASSLQGLGETQYF.

This chain joins TRBV7-2 and TRBJ2-5; D is unresolved. The germline gives CDR1 SGHTA, CDR2 FQGNSA. CDR3 size: 15 residues. Trimming took 6 bases from V and 2 from J, leaving 16 bases between them. As DNA, the CDR3 is TGTGCCAGCAGAAAGGACCCCTCACGACAAGAGACCCAGTACTTC. Protein sequence: CASRKDPSRQETQYF.

The chain recombines TRBV7-4 with TRBJ2-7, with no clear D. The J call is uncertain, as TRBJ1-2 better fits the DNA end. This CDR3 has 14 residues. Germline lookup yields CDR1 SGHVT and CDR2 SQSDAQ. Here the CDR3 reads CASSLLGTNYGYTF. CDR3 DNA sequence: TGTGCCAGCAGCTTACTAGGGACTAACTATGGCTACACCTTC.

The gene calls are TRBV7-4 and TRBJ2-1; D is ambiguous. The J call is in doubt because the DNA end fits TRBJ2-7 better. CDR3 size: 17 residues. Germline V lookup: CDR1 SGHVT, CDR2 SQSDAQ. The CDR3: CASSLGPNSAVNDEQYF. CDR3 bases: TGTGCCAGCAGCTTAGGCCCAAACAGTGCGGTGAACGATGAGCAGTACTTC.

The chain links TRBV10-3 to TRBJ2-2, with TRBD2 matching over 10 bases. With 4 bases clipped from V and 1 base from J, the junction kept 6 bases outside the gene matches. Per germline, CDR1 ENHRY and CDR2 SYGVKD. The CDR3 sequence is 17 residues long. Here the CDR3 reads CAISVSSSGRNTGELFF. DNA of the CDR3: TGTGCCATCAGTGTGTCTTCTAGCGGGAGGAACACCGGGGAGCTGTTTTTT.

This clonotype appeared once. The rearrangement uses TRBV7-2 and TRBJ2-3, with 13 bases that match TRBD2. V was pared by 4 bases and J by 4 bases, with 8 bases of the junction left unmatched. The CDR3 loop spans 17 amino acids. Germline lookup yields CDR1 SGHTA and CDR2 FQGNSA. The CDR3 bases are TGTGCCAGCAGCTCCACTAGCGGGAGGGCCCGTGCAGATACGCAGTATTTT. Protein sequence: CASSSTSGRARADTQYF.

The V and J genes are TRBV12-3 or TRBV12-4 and TRBJ2-5, with 11 bases identical to TRBD2. TRBJ2-1 explains the end of the DNA better; the J call may be wrong. There are 16 residues in the CDR3. CDR3 region: CASSFGLAGGDNEQFF. The DNA of the CDR3 is TGTGCCAGCAGTTTCGGTCTAGCGGGAGGAGACAATGAGCAGTTCTTC.

This clonotype has a handful of counts. The rearrangement uses TRBV7-6 and TRBJ2-1; D is ambiguous. The CDR3 loop spans 12 amino acids. The ends were cut back, 5 bases at V and 5 bases at J, with 7 bases in the middle. The V gene's germline CDR1 is SGHVS and CDR2 FNYEAQ. The CDR3 sequence is CASSDGHNEQFF. The CDR3 DNA is TGTGCCAGCAGCGACGGACACAATGAGCAGTTCTTC.

This clonotype qualifies as large. The J gene is TRBJ2-1, the V gene TRBV11-3, with 8 bases that match TRBD2. The CDR3 runs to 16 residues. Germline V gene lookup returns CDR1 SGHNT and CDR2 YENEEA. The junction had 4 bases not matched to a gene; V was cut back by 0 bases and J by 3 bases. The CDR3, as DNA: TGTGCCAGCAGCTTAGATGGGACTAGTGGCTACAATGAGCAGTTCTTC. It translates to CASSLDGTSGYNEQFF.

In its sample, this clonotype was seen a few times. This chain connects TRBV14 to TRBJ1-2, with D possibly matching TRBD1 (6 bases). This CDR3 contains 14 residues. V was trimmed by 2 bases and J by 4 bases, leaving 11 bases between them. Germline loops: CDR1 SGHDN, CDR2 FVKESK. CDR3 nucleotides: TGTGCCAGCAGCCAACAACAGGGCCCCTATGGCTACACCTTC. This sequence encodes CASSQQQGPYGYTF.

This clonotype was found once. The J gene is TRBJ2-1, the V gene TRBV7-3, with TRBD1 matching over 7 bases. The V gene end was trimmed by 1 base and the J gene end by 2 bases; junction bases not matched to a gene: 2. Germline loops: CDR1 SGHTA, CDR2 FQGTGA. The CDR3 extends over 15 amino acids. The CDR3 is CASSLMQGAYNEQFF. The CDR3 DNA reads as TGTGCCAGCAGCTTAATGCAGGGGGCCTACAATGAGCAGTTCTTC. The full variable domain, completed using reference TRBV7-3 and TRBJ2-1, is GAGVSQTPSNKVTEKGKYVELRCDPISGHTALYWYRQSLGQGPEFLIYFQGTGAADDSGLPNDRFFAVRPEGSVSTLKIQRTERGDSAVYLCASSLMQGAYNEQFFGPGTRLTVL.

This rearrangement joins TRBV4-1 to TRBJ2-6, with a tentative D call TRBD1 (7 bases). The germline gives CDR1 MGHRA, CDR2 YSYEKL. Trimming cost V 0 bases and J 0 bases, with 15 bases left between them. This CDR3 spans 19 amino acids. The CDR3 is CASSQEAGQISSGANVLTF. The CDR3 DNA reads as TGCGCCAGCAGCCAAGAGGCGGGACAGATAAGCTCTGGGGCCAACGTCCTGACTTTC.

This clonotype was counted once. The CDR3 DNA reads as TGTGCCAGCAGCTTAAAGGGGACTCCCTACAATGAGCAGTTCTTC. Amino acid sequence: CASSLKGTPYNEQFF. The chain is built from TRBV7-4 and TRBJ2-1; the D gene is possibly TRBD2 (6 bases). Germline CDR1 and CDR2: SGHVT and SQSDAQ. The CDR3 is 15 amino acids. Trimming removed 2 bases at V and 2 bases at J, with 10 bases between. Full variable domain (missing parts from reference TRBV7-4 and TRBJ2-1): GAGVSQSPRYKVAKRGRDVALRCDSISGHVTLYWYRQTLGQGSEVLTYSQSDAQRDKSGRPSGRFSAERPERSVSTLKIQRTEQGDSAVYLCASSLKGTPYNEQFFGPGTRLTVL.

This clonotype is classed as medium-sized. The rearrangement links TRBV12-3 or TRBV12-4 to TRBJ2-3, with 10 bases fitting TRBD2. V dropped 3 bases and J dropped 6; count of bases not matched to a gene: 12. CDR3 length: 17 residues. In nucleotides, the CDR3 is TGTGCCAGCAGTTTTGGAGAGACTAGCGGGCGGCGGGATACGCAGTATTTT. Amino acid sequence: CASSFGETSGRRDTQYF.

This clonotype has a count of ten or more. It is likely a read error, because the conserved phenylalanine at the end of the CDR3 is missing. It is unclear where the CDR3 begins or ends on the DNA, so no DNA is shown, and the CDR3 is as TCRdb lists it. The chain uses TRBV7-6 and TRBJ2-7; TRBD1, the table's D call, was not compared with the DNA. From germline, CDR1 is SGHVS and CDR2 FNYEAQ. The CDR3 length is 18 residues, termini included. CDR3 sequence: CASSLGPRWADYGYTFGS.

This clonotype has just a few counts. The chain has TRBV7-4 and TRBJ1-2; no clear D gene. The CDR3 is 15 residues long. Germline V gene sequence: CDR1 SGHVT, CDR2 SQSDAQ. V was trimmed by 2 bases and J by 1 base, leaving 11 bases between them. CDR3 sequence (DNA): TGTGCCAGCAGCTTACCGGCAGCCAGTAACTATGGCTACACCTTC. This gives the protein CASSLPAASNYGYTF.

This clonotype showed up just a few times. The rearrangement uses TRBV6-1 and TRBJ2-5; D could derive from TRBD1 or TRBD2 (6 bases each). The DNA end is a closer match to TRBJ2-1, so the J assignment may be wrong. This CDR3 region has 13 residues. Germline values: CDR1 MNHNS, CDR2 SASEGT. The CDR3, as DNA: TGTGCCAGCAGTGAGCAGGGGAGGTATGAGCAGTTCTTC. Protein sequence: CASSEQGRYEQFF.

Details on this clonotype: This likely comes from a read error, as the CDR3 has no conserved phenylalanine or tryptophan at its end. Because the CDR3's place on the DNA is in doubt, the DNA is left out and the CDR3 is given as listed by TCRdb. The rearrangement uses TRBV7-8 and TRBJ2-1; TRBD2, the table's D call, was not compared with the DNA. The germline V gene encodes CDR1 SGHVS and CDR2 FQNEAQ. The CDR3 has 15 residues if both end residues are counted. CDR3 protein: CASSPSGWFGYTFGS.

Turning to this clonotype: One end of the junction is discordant with germline, which a read error may explain. The CDR3 coding sequence is TGTGCCACCAGCACTTCGGACAGGGGGCTCATGAACACTGAAGCTTTCTTC. Encoded protein: CATSTSDRGLMNTEAFF. V usage is TRBV15 and J usage is TRBJ1-1, with TRBD1 matching over 11 bases. The CDR3 loop spans 17 amino acids. CDR1 and CDR2 (germline): LNHNV, YYDKDF (reference sequence).

About this clonotype itself: A junction end diverges from the germline sequence, so it may reflect a read error. This CDR3 reads CASSHGRDTEAFF. DNA for the CDR3: TGTGCTAGCAGCCACGGTAGAGACACTGAAGCTTTCTTT. The rearrangement uses TRBV7-6 and TRBJ1-1; D is undetermined. In germline, CDR1 is SGHVS, CDR2 FNYEAQ. CDR3 length: 13 residues.

A note on this clonotype: The conserved final phenylalanine or tryptophan is absent from the CDR3, which likely points to a read error. The DNA is omitted, as the CDR3 cannot be located on it reliably, and the CDR3 follows TCRdb's listing. The chain couples TRBV7-2 to TRBJ2-1; the table names TRBD2, a call not compared with the DNA. Germline CDR1 SGHTA, CDR2 FQGNSA. The CDR3 has 16 residues if both end residues are counted. CDR3 amino acids: CASSPRPGLYEQYFGS.

A few counts support this clonotype. One end of the junction varies from germline; a read error may be responsible. V and J are TRBV27 and TRBJ2-4; the D gene is possibly TRBD1 (6 bases). The germline V gene has CDR1 MNHEY and CDR2 SMNVEV (reference sequence). The CDR3 length is 14 residues. CDR3 sequence: CASSSGTSSYEQYF. As DNA, the CDR3 is TGTGCCAGCAGTTCCGGGACAAGCTCCTACGAGCAGTACTTT.

The rearrangement links TRBV7-2 to TRBJ1-1, with D perhaps matching TRBD1 (5 bases). This CDR3 has 16 amino acids. V shed 2 bases and J shed 1 base, with 14 bases lying between them. Germline CDR1 SGHTA, CDR2 FQGNSA. The CDR3 bases are TGTGCCAGCAGCTTATTTTCAGGGTACACGAACACTGAAGCTTTCTTT. This translates into CASSLFSGYTNTEAFF. Complete variable domain (other parts from reference TRBV7-2 and TRBJ1-1): GAGVSQSPSNKVTEKGKDVELRCDPISGHTALYWYRQSLGQGLEFLIYFQGNSAPDKSGLPSDRFSAERTGGSVSTLTIQRTQQEDSAVYLCASSLFSGYTNTEAFFGQGTRLTVV.

This rearrangement joins TRBV27 to TRBJ2-5; 10 bases are shared with TRBD2. The tail of the sequence fits TRBJ2-7 better, so the J call may be wrong. Germline V gene sequence: CDR1 MNHEY, CDR2 SMNVEV (reference sequence). The CDR3 runs to 15 residues. The CDR3: CASSQIAGGLYEQYF. CDR3 nucleotide sequence: TGTGCCAGCAGTCAAATAGCGGGGGGCCTCTACGAGCAGTACTTC.